The rows below give T cell receptor beta chains drawn from one sample of a study of radiation and T cells in renal cell carcinoma. TCRdb keeps only in-frame clones here, not all; method: immunoSEQ multiplex PCR. The sample lists roughly 21,000 clones, 45% to 70% occurring once. The starting material was tumor tissue, obtained from a patient whose treatment was nephrectomy without radiotherapy. The receptor set was obtained from a human donor with renal cell carcinoma. Each CDR3 is given with its conserved first and last residue. D genes are given only for firm matches.

J | D | V | CDR3
TRBJ2-7 | - | TRBV7-2 | CASSFGSSYEQYF
TRBJ2-2 | - | TRBV19 | CASTPLGGFGTGELFF
TRBJ2-7 | - | TRBV29-1 | CSVRGWGDYEQYF
TRBJ1-5 | - | TRBV15 | CATTTVPNQPQHF
TRBJ2-7 | - | TRBV4-2 | CASSQDGVGENSYEQYF
TRBJ1-2 | - | TRBV6-6 | CATHLKADGYTF
TRBJ1-4 | - | TRBV28 | CASSLDVRGGEKLFF
TRBJ1-2 | TRBD1 | TRBV4-1 | CASSQDEGADYGYTF
TRBJ1-6 | - | TRBV19 | CASSITGVVGSPLHF
TRBJ1-2 | - | TRBV19 | CASSMRVGSGYTF
TRBJ1-2 | - | TRBV27 | CASSLKVGGAGYGYTF
TRBJ1-1 | - | TRBV4-2 | CASSPLRGADTEAFF
TRBJ1-5 | TRBD1 | TRBV7-2 | CASSSQGTGNQPQHF
TRBJ2-7 | - | TRBV10-3 | CAITRRVHEQYF
TRBJ2-3 | - | TRBV15 | CATSRVGLPGYF
TRBJ1-1 | - | TRBV5-1 | CASSLLGTVNTEAFF
TRBJ1-1 | - | TRBV2 | CASRVRIMNTEAFF
TRBJ2-7 | - | TRBV30 | CAWSVSVKSYEQYF
TRBJ2-5 | TRBD1 | TRBV5-1 | CASSLDPDRGETQYF
TRBJ2-1 | - | TRBV1 | CTSSQASGFNEQFF
TRBJ2-3 | - | TRBV7-6 | CASSLAGGRDGQYF
TRBJ1-1 | - | TRBV6-5 | CASSNSVWGGTEAFF
TRBJ1-1 | - | TRBV11-2 | CASSPYSWFWGRLNTEAFF
TRBJ2-3 | - | TRBV13 | CASSLRVTDTQYF
TRBJ1-2 | - | TRBV6-1 | CASSAQGPSYRAYGYTF
TRBJ2-5 | TRBD2 | TRBV5-1 | CASSSAGGQETQYF